Presented here are 25 T cell receptor beta chains from one specimen sequenced in a study of cytomegalovirus exposure and HLA in healthy donors. The PCR used 60 Vbeta and 13 Jbeta primers. Sequencing was performed with immunoSEQ multiplex PCR; in TCRdb, only in-frame clones are kept and a portion is missing. The sample shows under 300,000 clones, 70% to 90% of them seen only once. What was sequenced was PBMCs. These receptors were collected from a man aged 40-50 years in good health and CMV-seropositive.

The chain carries TRBV27 and TRBJ2-3, with a possible D match to TRBD2 (5 bases). The CDR3 consists of 13 residues. The V end was cut by 5 bases, the J end by 5 bases, with 11 bases between. The germline V gene encodes CDR1 MNHEY and CDR2 SMNVEV (reference sequence). In DNA form, the CDR3 reads TGTGCCAGCAGTGGATGGGGAGTAGATACGCAGTATTTT. Its translation is CASSGWGVDTQYF.

V gene TRBV4-1 combines with J gene TRBJ2-7; D is perhaps TRBD1 (6 bases). The CDR3 extends over 14 amino acids. CDR1 is MGHRA, CDR2 YSYEKL, per germline. Between the trimmed V and J ends, which lost 1 base and 2 bases, there was a span of 9 bases. CDR3 nucleotides: TGCGCCAGCAGCCAAGTGGGGGCAACCTACGAGCAGTACTTC. It is translated as CASSQVGATYEQYF.

The chain carries TRBV11-3 and TRBJ2-1; D remains ambiguous. The CDR3 runs to 14 residues. Germline V lookup: CDR1 SGHNT, CDR2 YENEEA. Trimming took 5 bases from V and 1 from J, leaving 9 bases between them. Here the CDR3 reads CASSPASSYNEQFF. Written as DNA, the CDR3 is TGTGCCAGCAGCCCCGCGAGTTCCTACAATGAGCAGTTCTTC.

This clone was observed once. The chain uses TRBV7-8 and TRBJ2-1; 8 bases line up with TRBD1. J was trimmed by 2 bases and V by 5 bases; bases with no gene match: 5. This CDR3 is built from 15 residues. From germline, CDR1 is SGHVS and CDR2 FQNEAQ. The CDR3 region has the DNA TGTGCCAGCAGCCCGAGACAGGGGACCTACAATGAGCAGTTCTTC. Encoded protein: CASSPRQGTYNEQFF.

J is TRBJ2-7 and V is TRBV6-6; TRBD1 might be the D (6 bases). The germline V and J ends were trimmed by 2 bases and 3 bases, with 11 bases remaining between them. The CDR3 covers 14 residues. Germline CDR1 is MNHNY and CDR2 is SVGAGI (reference sequence). The CDR3 spells CASSYPRQDYEQYF. CDR3 nucleotides: TGTGCCAGCAGTTACCCTCGACAGGACTACGAGCAGTACTTC.

The chain employs TRBV7-9 and TRBJ1-1; 7 bases are a match to TRBD1. The CDR3 totals 13 residues. The V segment lost 4 bases and the J segment 6 bases; nucleotides outside the gene matches: 5. Germline-derived CDR1 and CDR2 are SEHNR and FQNEAQ (reference sequence). As DNA, the CDR3 is TGTGCCAGCAGCTCGACAGGGCTGGCTGAAGCTTTCTTT. It encodes CASSSTGLAEAFF.

The V call is TRBV30, the J call TRBJ2-7; the match to TRBD1 covers 9 bases. The V and J ends lost 4 bases and 2 bases, in that order; junction bases with no gene match: 9. Germline loops: CDR1 GTSNPN, CDR2 SVGIG (reference sequence). There are 15 residues in the CDR3. DNA of the CDR3: TGTGCCTGGACCCCTGCCGGGACAGGGCCCTACGAGCAGTACTTC. It codes for CAWTPAGTGPYEQYF.

This chain joins TRBV6-5 and TRBJ2-7, with 7 bases lining up with TRBD2. CDR3 length equals 15 residues. V lost 6 bases and J lost 0; bases outside the gene matches: 8. CDR1 MNHEY and CDR2 SVGAGI come from the germline V gene. The CDR3 DNA sequence: TGTGCCAGCAGGACCTGGGGGGAGGGCTCCTACGAGCAGTACTTC. It codes for CASRTWGEGSYEQYF.

The chain links TRBV14 to TRBJ2-6, with 7 bases fitting TRBD1. The CDR3 length is 19 residues. The V gene's germline CDR1 is SGHDN and CDR2 FVKESK. Losses at the gene ends were 5 bases for V and 2 bases for J; bases not matched to a gene: 15. The CDR3 is CASSYYGPEQGAGANVLTF. The CDR3, as DNA: TGTGCCAGCAGCTACTACGGGCCCGAGCAGGGGGCTGGGGCCAACGTCCTGACTTTC.

The chain combines TRBV30 with TRBJ1-5, with no clear D. The CDR3 is made up of 15 amino acids. Trimming cost V 0 bases and J 2 bases, with 11 bases left between them. Germline V gives CDR1 GTSNPN, CDR2 SVGIG (reference sequence). The CDR3: CAWSVSGYGNQPQHF. In DNA form, the CDR3 reads TGTGCCTGGAGTGTATCGGGGTATGGCAATCAGCCCCAGCATTTT.

This rearrangement joins TRBV28 to TRBJ1-5; 7 positions match TRBD1. V was clipped by 7 bases and J by 1 base; unmatched bases: 10. Germline CDR1 is MDHEN and CDR2 is SYDVKM. The CDR3 is 16 residues long. The CDR3 region is CASIPRGGASNQPQHF. The CDR3 DNA reads as TGTGCCAGCATTCCGAGAGGGGGCGCGAGCAATCAGCCCCAGCATTTT.

The chain has TRBV5-6 and TRBJ1-6; 9 bases match TRBD1. This CDR3 contains 15 residues. Germline CDR1 and CDR2: SGHDT and YYEEEE. V dropped 4 bases and J dropped 7; count of bases not matched to a gene: 6. The CDR3: CASSRTGVKNSPLHF. In DNA, the CDR3 is TGTGCCAGCAGCCGGACAGGGGTTAAGAATTCACCCCTCCACTTT.

The chain carries TRBV7-2 and TRBJ1-2; TRBD1 is a possible D gene (6 bases). Germline lookup yields CDR1 SGHTA and CDR2 FQGNSA. V lost 5 bases, J lost 5 bases, and 12 bases lay in between. This CDR3 is built from 13 residues. The CDR3 DNA is TGTGCCAGCAGCCCAGGGACATATTATGGCTACACCTTC. It codes for CASSPGTYYGYTF. Full variable domain (remainder filled in from reference TRBV7-2 and TRBJ1-2): GAGVSQSPSNKVTEKGKDVELRCDPISGHTALYWYRQSLGQGLEFLIYFQGNSAPDKSGLPSDRFSAERTGGSVSTLTIQRTQQEDSAVYLCASSPGTYYGYTFGSGTRLTVV.

This rearrangement joins TRBV6-5 to TRBJ1-2; weak D call: TRBD1 (5 bases). This CDR3 is 14 amino acids long. CDR1 and CDR2 from the germline V gene are MNHEY and SVGAGI. Deletions cut 5 bases from V and 8 bases from J, with 18 bases between. The CDR3 reads CASSARGRSHGYTF. DNA of the CDR3: TGTGCCAGCAGTGCGCGGGGACGTTCCCACGGCTACACCTTC.

The chain has TRBV2 and TRBJ2-7, with TRBD2 matching over 7 bases. The CDR3 is made up of 15 amino acids. CDR1 and CDR2 from the germline V gene are SNHLY and FYNNEI. V was pared by 2 bases and J by 7 bases, with 11 bases of the junction left unmatched. In DNA, the CDR3 is TGTGCCAGCAGTGAATCCTCCGCACTCGGGGGGGAGCAGTACTTC. Its translation: CASSESSALGGEQYF.

The chain uses TRBV5-4 and TRBJ2-1; the match to TRBD2 covers 12 bases. CDR3 length: 15 residues. Losses at the gene ends were 4 bases for V and 4 bases for J; bases not matched to a gene: 3. CDR1 is SGHNT and CDR2 is YYREEE in the germline V gene (reference sequence). CDR3 amino acids: CASSIGTSGYNEQFF. DNA for the CDR3: TGTGCCAGCAGCATCGGGACTAGCGGGTACAATGAGCAGTTCTTC.

The chain links TRBV28 to TRBJ1-4; D is unresolved. The CDR3 loop spans 15 amino acids. Germline V gives CDR1 MDHEN, CDR2 SYDVKM. The V end lost 5 bases, the J end lost 0 bases, and 10 bases lay between the germline ends. The CDR3, as DNA: TGTGCCAGCAGTCCCGGGTCGTCAACTAATGAAAAACTGTTTTTT. Translated, it gives CASSPGSSTNEKLFF.

The chain employs TRBV28 and TRBJ2-2; the D is unclear. CDR1 and CDR2 from the germline V gene are MDHEN and SYDVKM. The CDR3 extends over 13 amino acids. V lost 1 base and J lost 6, with 6 bases in between. In DNA, the CDR3 is TGTGCCAGCAGTTTATTGACTCCCGGGGAGCTGTTTTTT. It is translated as CASSLLTPGELFF.

This clone was detected only a few times. The V call is TRBV7-2, the J call TRBJ1-4; D gene ambiguous. The germline V gene has CDR1 SGHTA and CDR2 FQGNSA. The V and J ends lost 5 bases and 0 bases respectively, with 7 bases between them. The length of the CDR3 is 14 residues. This CDR3 is CASSLSATNEKLFF. The CDR3 nucleotides read TGTGCCAGCAGCCTCTCAGCAACTAATGAAAAACTGTTTTTT.

The CDR3, as DNA: TGTGCCAGCAGCCAAGATAGTATGGAAAAACTGTTTTTT. The encoded protein is CASSQDSMEKLFF. The chain uses TRBV4-2 and TRBJ1-4, with D unclear. The CDR3 is 13 residues long. Per germline, CDR1 LGHNA and CDR2 YNFKEQ. Trimming cost V 0 bases and J 8 bases, with 7 bases left between them.

This chain uses TRBV6-5 with TRBJ1-3; D unclear. CDR3 length equals 13 residues. V lost 3 bases to trimming and J lost 8 bases, with 11 bases between them. The germline V gene has CDR1 MNHEY and CDR2 SVGAGI. In DNA form, the CDR3 reads TGTGCCAGCAGTTATGGGCTGATGGACACCATATATTTT. It specifies CASSYGLMDTIYF.

As regards this clone: Other DNA sequences of this sample code for an identical CDR3. The CDR3 nucleotides are TGTGCCAGCAGTTCGGGATTTAGCACAGATACGCAGTATTTT. It translates to CASSSGFSTDTQYF. This chain links TRBV27 with TRBJ2-3; D is possibly TRBD2 (5 bases). The CDR3 length is 14 residues. V was cut by 4 bases and J by 0 bases, with 8 bases left in between. Per germline, CDR1 MNHEY and CDR2 SMNVEV (reference sequence).

This clone was seen more than once but under ten times. The J gene is TRBJ1-1, the V gene TRBV5-4, with no clear D. The germline V gene encodes CDR1 SGHNT and CDR2 YYREEE (reference sequence). CDR3 size: 13 residues. V lost 4 bases and J 4 bases, leaving 11 bases between the germline ends. The DNA of the CDR3 is TGTGCCAGCAGCGTTACAGTGACCACTGAAGCTTTCTTT. It yields the protein CASSVTVTTEAFF.

This chain links TRBV27 with TRBJ1-5, with D possibly being TRBD1 (5 bases). The CDR3 runs 16 residues. Germline loops: CDR1 MNHEY, CDR2 SMNVEV (reference sequence). The V end lost 2 bases, the J end lost 0 bases, and 11 bases lay between the germline ends. CDR3 residues: CASSLRGTDSNQPQHF. As DNA, the CDR3 is TGTGCCAGCAGTTTAAGGGGAACGGATAGCAATCAGCCCCAGCATTTT.

The chain couples TRBV7-6 to TRBJ2-1, with 8 nucleotides matching TRBD2. Germline CDR1 is SGHVS and CDR2 is FNYEAQ. After removal of 1 base from V and 7 bases from J, the junction contained 6 bases not matched to a gene. The CDR3 runs 15 residues. The CDR3, as DNA: TGTGCCAGCAGCTTAGGACCGGGAGGGGGTAATGAGCAGTTCTTC. It is translated as CASSLGPGGGNEQFF.